This T cell receptor beta chain was sequenced for a study of graft-versus-host responses after intestinal transplantation. Across the whole study: Grafts were multivisceral, liver-intestinal, or isolated intestinal. Study-level findings and limits: Individuals who had graft-donor T cell macrochimerism had allografts that showed high graft-versus-host to host-versus-graft clonal ratios. There were GvH clones found in recipient marrow, and some of them appeared first in ileum or blood.

The table lists this clone with a few counts. The antigen is not known. Repertoires were generated with immunoSEQ multiplex PCR, while TCRdb's copy carries only in-frame clones and drops some. The sample shows roughly 75,000 clones, 91% of them seen only once. This CDR3 contains 15 residues. The J segment lost 3 bases and the V segment lost 1 base, leaving 4 bases of the junction unmatched. The germline V gene has CDR1 LNHDA and CDR2 SQIVND (reference sequence). The clonotype originates from a human donor who received an intestinal transplant. Sequenced material: unstimulated CD4+ T cells sorted from spleen or lymph node cells, taken before intestinal transplant. The rearrangement uses TRBV19 and TRBJ2-7, with 9 nucleotides matching TRBD1. As DNA, the CDR3 is TGTGCCAGTAGTATAGGGACAGGGGCAGGCTACGAGCAGTACTTC. Amino acids: CASSIGTGAGYEQYF. The whole variable domain, filled in from reference TRBV19 and TRBJ2-7, reads DGGITQSPKYLFRKEGQNVTLSCEQNLNHDAMYWYRQDPGQGLRLIYYSQIVNDFQKGDIAEGYSVSREKKESFPLTVTSAQKNPTAFYLCASSIGTGAGYEQYFGPGTRLTVT.